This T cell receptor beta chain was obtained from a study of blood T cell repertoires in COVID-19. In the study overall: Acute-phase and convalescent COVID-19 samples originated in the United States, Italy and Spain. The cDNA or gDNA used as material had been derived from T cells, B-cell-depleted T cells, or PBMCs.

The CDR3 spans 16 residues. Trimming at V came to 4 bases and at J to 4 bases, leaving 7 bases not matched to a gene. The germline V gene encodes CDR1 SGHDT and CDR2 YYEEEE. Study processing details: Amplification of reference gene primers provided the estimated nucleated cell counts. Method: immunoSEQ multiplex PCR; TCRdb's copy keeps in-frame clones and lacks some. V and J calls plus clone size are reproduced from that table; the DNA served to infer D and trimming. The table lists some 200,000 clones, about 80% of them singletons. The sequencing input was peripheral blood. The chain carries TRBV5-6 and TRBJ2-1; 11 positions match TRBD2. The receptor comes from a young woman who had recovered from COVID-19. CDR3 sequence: CASSLLGTSGYNEQFF. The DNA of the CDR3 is TGTGCCAGCAGCCTTCTCGGGACTAGCGGTTACAATGAGCAGTTCTTC.